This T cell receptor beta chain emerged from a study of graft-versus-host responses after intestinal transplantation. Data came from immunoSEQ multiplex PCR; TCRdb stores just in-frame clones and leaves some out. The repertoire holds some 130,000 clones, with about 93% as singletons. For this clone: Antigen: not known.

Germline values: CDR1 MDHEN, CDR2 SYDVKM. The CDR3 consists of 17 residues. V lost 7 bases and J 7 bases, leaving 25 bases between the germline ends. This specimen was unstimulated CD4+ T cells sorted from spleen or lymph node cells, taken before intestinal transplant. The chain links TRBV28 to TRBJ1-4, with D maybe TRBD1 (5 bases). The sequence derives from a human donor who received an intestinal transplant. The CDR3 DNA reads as TGTGCCAGCAACAATGGGCTGCTACCAGGAAGGGGTGAAAAACTGTTTTTT. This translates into CASNNGLLPGRGEKLFF.